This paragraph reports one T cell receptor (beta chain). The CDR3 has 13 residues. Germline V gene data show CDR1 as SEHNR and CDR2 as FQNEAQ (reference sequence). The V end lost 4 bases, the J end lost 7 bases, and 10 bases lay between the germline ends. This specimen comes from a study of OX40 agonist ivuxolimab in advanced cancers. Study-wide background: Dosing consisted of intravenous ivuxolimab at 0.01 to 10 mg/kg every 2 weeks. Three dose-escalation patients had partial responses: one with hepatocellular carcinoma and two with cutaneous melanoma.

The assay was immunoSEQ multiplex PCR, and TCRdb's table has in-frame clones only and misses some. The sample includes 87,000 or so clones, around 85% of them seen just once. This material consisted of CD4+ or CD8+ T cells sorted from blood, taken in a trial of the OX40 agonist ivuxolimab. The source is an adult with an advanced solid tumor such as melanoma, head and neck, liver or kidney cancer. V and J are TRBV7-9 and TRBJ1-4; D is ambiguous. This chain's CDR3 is CASSWVPSEKLFF. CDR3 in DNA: TGTGCCAGCAGCTGGGTGCCATCTGAAAAACTGTTTTTT.